Each of the 6 T cell receptor beta chains below was sequenced from the same sample in a study of OX40 agonist ivuxolimab in advanced cancers. Using immunoSEQ multiplex PCR, the repertoire was profiled, and TCRdb retains in-frame clones only, with some absent. The sample holds about 68,000 clones, 70% to 90% seen once. The sample consisted of CD4+ or CD8+ T cells sorted from blood, taken in a trial of the OX40 agonist ivuxolimab. The receptor set was obtained from an adult with an advanced solid tumor such as melanoma, head and neck, liver or kidney cancer.

The V and J genes are TRBV6-5 and TRBJ2-6; TRBD1 is a possible D gene (6 bases). This CDR3 is built from 15 residues. CDR1 and CDR2 from the germline V gene are MNHEY and SVGAGI. V gave up 6 bases and J gave up 4 bases, with 13 bases separating them. Here the CDR3 DNA reads TGTGCCAGCAGCAGGGGAAAGTGGGGGGCCAACGTCCTGACTTTC. This gives the protein CASSRGKWGANVLTF.

The genes are TRBV6-5 and TRBJ2-2; 7 bases agree with TRBD2. CDR1 MNHEY and CDR2 SVGAGI come from the germline V gene. This CDR3 contains 15 residues. V was clipped by 8 bases and J by 5 bases; unmatched bases: 11. CDR3 in amino acids: CASGSRGEGTGELFF. In DNA, the CDR3 is TGTGCCAGCGGGTCTCGCGGGGAGGGGACCGGGGAGCTGTTTTTT.

The chain has TRBV7-2 and TRBJ2-3; TRBD1 aligns across 9 bases. This CDR3 has 17 residues. CDR1 and CDR2 from the germline V gene are SGHTA and FQGNSA. V dropped 4 bases and J dropped 2; count of bases not matched to a gene: 10. In DNA form, the CDR3 reads TGTGCCAGCAGCTGGGCGGCTACAGGGGGCCTCACAGATACGCAGTATTTT. It encodes CASSWAATGGLTDTQYF.

The chain recombines TRBV7-6 with TRBJ2-7, with TRBD1 identical over 10 bases. With 5 bases clipped from V and 7 bases from J, the junction kept 8 bases outside the gene matches. Germline V lookup: CDR1 SGHVS, CDR2 FNYEAQ. This CDR3 has 14 residues. The CDR3 is CASSPGDRGGEQYF. The CDR3 bases are TGTGCCAGCAGCCCAGGGGACAGGGGAGGGGAGCAGTACTTC.

J is TRBJ2-2 and V is TRBV29-1; D call uncertain. V was shortened by 4 bases and J by 4 bases, with 10 bases between the two germline ends. This CDR3 has 13 amino acids. CDR1 and CDR2 (germline): SQVTM, ANQGSEA. The CDR3, as DNA: TGCAGCGTTGGGTGGGGTTCCACCGGGGAGCTGTTTTTT. It is translated as CSVGWGSTGELFF.

The chain uses TRBV6-5 and TRBJ2-7; D is undetermined. The CDR3 has 13 residues. The V end lost 6 bases, the J end lost 4 bases, and 13 bases lay between the germline ends. The germline V gene encodes CDR1 MNHEY and CDR2 SVGAGI. CDR3 region: CASSKDAFYEQYF. The CDR3 DNA reads as TGTGCCAGCAGCAAGGACGCCTTTTACGAGCAGTACTTC.